This entry lists 14 T cell receptor beta chains sequenced from one sample in a study of blood T cell repertoires in COVID-19. Profiled with immunoSEQ multiplex PCR; TCRdb holds only in-frame clones, not every one. The sample carries approximately 260,000 clones, around 87% recorded once. The source material was peripheral blood. The receptors shown here come from a man aged 55-75 years who had recovered from COVID-19.

The chain has TRBV5-1 and TRBJ1-3, with TRBD1 matching 9 bases. The CDR3 totals 18 residues. V lost 6 bases, J lost 0 bases, and 13 bases stayed unmatched. Germline CDR1 reads SGHRS; CDR2 reads YFSETQ. The CDR3 DNA is TGCGCCAGCACCCAAACCCCCGGACAGGGGAGCTCTGGAAACACCATATATTTT. Its protein is CASTQTPGQGSSGNTIYF.

The chain has TRBV2 and TRBJ2-2, with D maybe TRBD1 (6 bases). The CDR3 loop spans 14 amino acids. Germline loops: CDR1 SNHLY, CDR2 FYNNEI. Trimming pared 6 bases from V and 6 bases from J, leaving 14 bases between. This chain's CDR3 is CASRQAAGAGELFF. CDR3 DNA: TGTGCCAGCAGACAGGCAGCAGGGGCCGGGGAGCTGTTTTTT. Based on the CDR3 plus reference TRBV2 and TRBJ2-2, the full variable domain is EPEVTQTPSHQVTQMGQEVILRCVPISNHLYFYWYRQILGQKVEFLVSFYNNEISEKSEIFDDQFSVERPDGSNFTLKIRSTKLEDSAMYFCASRQAAGAGELFFGEGSRLTVL.

V usage is TRBV5-1 and J usage is TRBJ2-3; no clear D gene. Germline CDR1 reads SGHRS; CDR2 reads YFSETQ. The CDR3 is 14 residues long. The V end was cut by 3 bases, the J end by 0 bases, with 8 bases between. CDR3 in DNA: TGCGCCAGCAGCTCGAAAGCGAGCACAGATACGCAGTATTTT. It codes for CASSSKASTDTQYF.

The V gene is TRBV18, the J gene TRBJ2-1; 10 nucleotides agree with TRBD2. CDR1 is KGHSH and CDR2 is LQKENI in the germline V gene. After removal of 1 base from V and 6 bases from J, the junction contained 3 bases not matched to a gene. This CDR3 spans 15 amino acids. The CDR3 DNA sequence: TGTGCCAGCTCACCACTACTAGCGGGGCTCAATGAGCAGTTCTTC. This encodes CASSPLLAGLNEQFF.

The J gene is TRBJ1-2, the V gene TRBV24-1; TRBD1 aligns across 7 bases. The CDR3 has 14 amino acids. After removal of 3 bases from V and 3 bases from J, the junction contained 3 bases not matched to a gene. Germline V gives CDR1 KGHDR, CDR2 SFDVKD. The chain's CDR3 is CATSDKGADYGYTF. The CDR3 DNA reads TGTGCCACCAGTGATAAGGGGGCCGACTATGGCTACACCTTC.

This clone has a single count. This chain joins TRBV9 and TRBJ2-5; D gene ambiguous. Deletions cut 1 base from V and 5 bases from J, with 9 bases between. The V gene's germline CDR1 is SGDLS and CDR2 YYNGEE. The CDR3 totals 13 residues. The CDR3 DNA reads TGTGCCAGCAGCGTACGAGTATCGGAGACCCAGTACTTC. This sequence encodes CASSVRVSETQYF.

The rearrangement uses TRBV5-1 and TRBJ1-1; tentative D call: TRBD1 (5 bases). The CDR3 has 15 amino acids. V lost 3 bases to trimming and J lost 0 bases, with 12 bases between them. The germline V gene has CDR1 SGHRS and CDR2 YFSETQ. CDR3 sequence reads: CASSWAGGMNTEAFF. CDR3 nucleotide sequence: TGCGCCAGCAGCTGGGCGGGGGGGATGAACACTGAAGCTTTCTTT.

V is TRBV18 and J is TRBJ2-2, with TRBD1 matching over 8 bases. CDR1 is KGHSH and CDR2 is LQKENI in the germline V gene. This CDR3 is built from 17 residues. Germline trimming cut 3 bases from V and 1 base from J; bases unmatched to any gene: 7. The CDR3 loop reads CASSPWTGNMNTGELFF. In nucleotides, the CDR3 is TGTGCCAGCTCACCTTGGACAGGGAACATGAACACCGGGGAGCTGTTTTTT.

The J gene is TRBJ1-3, the V gene TRBV18; D is unclear. From germline, CDR1 is KGHSH and CDR2 LQKENI. With 2 bases removed from V and 0 bases from J, the gap between germline ends came to 11 bases. There are 16 residues in the CDR3. The CDR3 region is CASSPSGILSGNTIYF. In DNA form, the CDR3 reads TGTGCCAGCTCACCATCGGGAATACTCTCTGGAAACACCATATATTTT.

V usage is TRBV2 and J usage is TRBJ1-4; D call uncertain. Trimming took 4 bases from V and 3 from J, leaving 12 bases between them. Germline CDR1 SNHLY, CDR2 FYNNEI. The CDR3 length is 15 residues. In nucleotides, the CDR3 is TGTGCCAGCAGTGTGATACCCGGAGCTAATGAAAAACTGTTTTTT. This codes for CASSVIPGANEKLFF.

This chain joins TRBV6-6 and TRBJ1-4; D gene uncertain. The CDR3 consists of 12 residues. The V gene's germline CDR1 is MNHNY and CDR2 SVGAGI (reference sequence). Between the trimmed V and J ends, which lost 2 bases and 8 bases, there was a span of 6 bases. The DNA of the CDR3 is TGTGCCAGCAGTTACGTGAGCGAAAAACTGTTTTTT. Amino acid sequence: CASSYVSEKLFF.

This chain uses TRBV27 with TRBJ1-4, with TRBD1 identical over 9 bases. Germline V gene lookup returns CDR1 MNHEY and CDR2 SMNVEV (reference sequence). V lost 6 bases to trimming and J lost 6 bases; unmatched junction nucleotides: 11. This CDR3 contains 16 residues. CDR3 sequence: CASSPKEDRGYEKLFF. CDR3 nucleotide sequence: TGTGCCAGCAGCCCCAAGGAGGACAGGGGTTATGAAAAACTGTTTTTT.

V is TRBV5-1 and J is TRBJ1-4, with D perhaps TRBD1 (5 bases). The CDR3 has 14 residues. The V end lost 4 bases, the J end lost 0 bases, and 7 bases lay between the germline ends. The V gene's germline CDR1 is SGHRS and CDR2 YFSETQ. In nucleotides, the CDR3 is TGCGCCAGCAGCCCAGGGCCAACTAATGAAAAACTGTTTTTT. It specifies CASSPGPTNEKLFF.

This sequence joins TRBV30 and TRBJ2-4, with D perhaps matching TRBD2 (6 bases). Germline V CDR1 and CDR2: GTSNPN, SVGIG (reference sequence). The CDR3 extends over 15 amino acids. Trimming took 0 bases from V and 1 from J, leaving 10 bases between them. As DNA, the CDR3 is TGTGCCTGGAGTGTACGTGGGGGGGCCAAAAACATTCAGTACTTC. It encodes CAWSVRGGAKNIQYF.